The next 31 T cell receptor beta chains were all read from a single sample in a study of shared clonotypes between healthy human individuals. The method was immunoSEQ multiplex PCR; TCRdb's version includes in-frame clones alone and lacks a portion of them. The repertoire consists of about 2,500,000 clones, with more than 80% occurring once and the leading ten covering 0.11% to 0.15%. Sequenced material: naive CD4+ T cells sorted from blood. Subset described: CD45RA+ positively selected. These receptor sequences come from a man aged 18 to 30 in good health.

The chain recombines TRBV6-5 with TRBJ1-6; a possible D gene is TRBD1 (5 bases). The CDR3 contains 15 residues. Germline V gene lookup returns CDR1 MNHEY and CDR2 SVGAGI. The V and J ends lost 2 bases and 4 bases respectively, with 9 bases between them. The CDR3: CASSYDGGYNSPLHF. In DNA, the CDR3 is TGTGCCAGCAGTTACGACGGGGGTTATAATTCACCCCTCCACTTT.

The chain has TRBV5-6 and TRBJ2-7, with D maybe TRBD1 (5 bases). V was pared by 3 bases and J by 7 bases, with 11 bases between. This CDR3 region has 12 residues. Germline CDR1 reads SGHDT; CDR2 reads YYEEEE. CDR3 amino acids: CASSSQGAEQYF. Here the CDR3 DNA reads TGTGCCAGCAGCTCCCAGGGTGCGGAGCAGTACTTC.

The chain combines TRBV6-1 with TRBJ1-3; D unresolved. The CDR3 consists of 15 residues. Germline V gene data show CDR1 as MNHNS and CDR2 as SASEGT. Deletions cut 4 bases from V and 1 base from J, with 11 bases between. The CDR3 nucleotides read TGTGCCAGCAGTGCTACAGAGATATCTGGAAACACCATATATTTT. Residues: CASSATEISGNTIYF.

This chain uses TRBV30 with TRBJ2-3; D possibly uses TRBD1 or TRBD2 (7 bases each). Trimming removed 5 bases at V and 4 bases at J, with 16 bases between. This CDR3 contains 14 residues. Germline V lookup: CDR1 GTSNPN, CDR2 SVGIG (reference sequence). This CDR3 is CAWGEGQPPDTQYF. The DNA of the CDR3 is TGTGCCTGGGGGGAGGGACAGCCCCCAGATACGCAGTATTTT. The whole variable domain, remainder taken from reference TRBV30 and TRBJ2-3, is SQTIHQWPATLVQPVGSPLSLECTVEGTSNPNLYWYRQAAGRGLQLLFYSVGIGQISSEVPQNLSASRPQDRQFILSSKKLLLSDSGFYLCAWGEGQPPDTQYFGPGTRLTVL.

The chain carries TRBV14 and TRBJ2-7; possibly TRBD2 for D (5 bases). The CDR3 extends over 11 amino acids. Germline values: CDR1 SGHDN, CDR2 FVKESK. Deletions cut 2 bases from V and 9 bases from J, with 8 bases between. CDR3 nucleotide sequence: TGTGCCAGCAGCCAATCCCGGGGGCAGTACTTC. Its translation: CASSQSRGQYF.

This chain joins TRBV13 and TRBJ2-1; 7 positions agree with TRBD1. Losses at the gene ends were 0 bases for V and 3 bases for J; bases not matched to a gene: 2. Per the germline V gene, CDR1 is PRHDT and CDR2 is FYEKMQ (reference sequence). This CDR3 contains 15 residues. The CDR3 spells CASSLGTGFYNEQFF. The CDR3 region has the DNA TGTGCCAGCAGCTTAGGGACAGGGTTCTACAATGAGCAGTTCTTC.

The CDR3 DNA reads as TGTGCCAGCAGTCCCTTGGACACTGAAGCTTTCTTT. Protein product: CASSPLDTEAFF. The rearrangement joins TRBV7-8 to TRBJ1-1; no reliable D call. The germline CDR1 and CDR2 sequences are SGHVS and FQNEAQ. V shed 6 bases and J shed 3 bases, with 8 bases lying between them. This CDR3 region has 12 residues.

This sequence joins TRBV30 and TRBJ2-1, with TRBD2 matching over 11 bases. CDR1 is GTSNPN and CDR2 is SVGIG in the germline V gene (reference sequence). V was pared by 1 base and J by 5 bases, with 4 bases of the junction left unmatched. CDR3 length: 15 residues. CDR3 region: CAWSGISGGDNEQFF. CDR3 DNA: TGTGCCTGGAGTGGAATTAGCGGGGGGGACAATGAGCAGTTCTTC.

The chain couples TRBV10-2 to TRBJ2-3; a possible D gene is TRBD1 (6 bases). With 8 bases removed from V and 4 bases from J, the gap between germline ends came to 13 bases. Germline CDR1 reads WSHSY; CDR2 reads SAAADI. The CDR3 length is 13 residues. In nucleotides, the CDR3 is TGCGCCAGCGCAAGGGGGAATGCAGATACGCAGTATTTT. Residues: CASARGNADTQYF.

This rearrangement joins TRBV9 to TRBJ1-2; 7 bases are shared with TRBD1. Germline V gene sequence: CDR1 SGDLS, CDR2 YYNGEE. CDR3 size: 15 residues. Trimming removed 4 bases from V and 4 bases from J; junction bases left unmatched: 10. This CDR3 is CASSSTGTDFYGYTF. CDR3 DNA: TGTGCCAGCAGCTCAACCGGGACAGATTTCTATGGCTACACCTTC.

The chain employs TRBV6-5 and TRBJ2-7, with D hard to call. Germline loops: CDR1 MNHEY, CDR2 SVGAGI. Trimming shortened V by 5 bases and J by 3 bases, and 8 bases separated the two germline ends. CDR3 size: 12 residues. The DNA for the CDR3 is TGTGCCAGCAGTAACCATGGCTACGAGCAGTACTTC. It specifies CASSNHGYEQYF.

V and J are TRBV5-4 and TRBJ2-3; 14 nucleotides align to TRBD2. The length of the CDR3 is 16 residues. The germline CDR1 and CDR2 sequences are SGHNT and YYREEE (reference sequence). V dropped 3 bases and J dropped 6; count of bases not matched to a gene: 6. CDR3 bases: TGTGCCAGCAGCTCGGGACTAGCGGGGGCTCGGGATACGCAGTATTTT. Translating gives CASSSGLAGARDTQYF.

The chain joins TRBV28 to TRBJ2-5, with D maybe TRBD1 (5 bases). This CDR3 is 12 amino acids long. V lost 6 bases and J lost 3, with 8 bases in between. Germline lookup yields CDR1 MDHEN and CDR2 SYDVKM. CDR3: CASRGPKETQYF. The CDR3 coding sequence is TGTGCCAGCAGGGGGCCAAAAGAGACCCAGTACTTC.

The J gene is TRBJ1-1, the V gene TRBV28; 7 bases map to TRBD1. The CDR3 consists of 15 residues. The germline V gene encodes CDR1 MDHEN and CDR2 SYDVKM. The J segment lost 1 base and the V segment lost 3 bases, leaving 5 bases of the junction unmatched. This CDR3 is CASSFPDRANTEAFF. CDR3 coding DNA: TGTGCCAGCAGTTTTCCTGACAGGGCGAACACTGAAGCTTTCTTT.

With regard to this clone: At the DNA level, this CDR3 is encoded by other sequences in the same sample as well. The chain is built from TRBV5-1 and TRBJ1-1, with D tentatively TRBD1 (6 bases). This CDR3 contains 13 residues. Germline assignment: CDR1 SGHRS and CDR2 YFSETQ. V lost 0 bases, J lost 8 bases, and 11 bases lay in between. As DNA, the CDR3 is TGCGCCAGCAGCTTGGTGGGGGCCGGAGAAGCTTTCTTT. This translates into CASSLVGAGEAFF.

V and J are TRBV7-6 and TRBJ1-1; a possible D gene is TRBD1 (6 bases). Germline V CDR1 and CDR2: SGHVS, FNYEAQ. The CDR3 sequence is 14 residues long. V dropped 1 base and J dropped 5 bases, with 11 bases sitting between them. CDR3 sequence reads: CASSLVQGRTEAFF. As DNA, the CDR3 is TGTGCCAGCAGCTTAGTACAGGGTAGGACTGAAGCTTTCTTT.

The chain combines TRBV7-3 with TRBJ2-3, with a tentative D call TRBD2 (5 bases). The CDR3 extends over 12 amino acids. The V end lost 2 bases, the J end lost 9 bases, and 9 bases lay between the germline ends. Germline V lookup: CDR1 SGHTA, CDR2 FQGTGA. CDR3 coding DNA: TGTGCCAGCAGCTTAGACTACGGCACGCAGTATTTT. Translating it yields CASSLDYGTQYF.

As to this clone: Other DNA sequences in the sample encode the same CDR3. The CDR3 nucleotides read TGCGCCAGTAGAGGCGGGCCGAGCACAGATACGCAGTATTTT. Its protein is CASRGGPSTDTQYF. The genes are TRBV5-1 and TRBJ2-3, with D perhaps TRBD2 (5 bases). V shed 8 bases and J shed 0 bases, with 13 bases lying between them. The CDR3 is 14 amino acids. Looked up from germline, CDR1 is SGHRS and CDR2 is YFSETQ.

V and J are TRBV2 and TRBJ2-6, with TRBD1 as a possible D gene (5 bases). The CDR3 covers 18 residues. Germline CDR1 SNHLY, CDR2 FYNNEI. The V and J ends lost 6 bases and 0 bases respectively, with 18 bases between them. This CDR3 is CASSLGHPYLSGANVLTF. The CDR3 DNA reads TGTGCCAGCAGCTTAGGACACCCCTACCTCTCTGGGGCCAACGTCCTGACTTTC.

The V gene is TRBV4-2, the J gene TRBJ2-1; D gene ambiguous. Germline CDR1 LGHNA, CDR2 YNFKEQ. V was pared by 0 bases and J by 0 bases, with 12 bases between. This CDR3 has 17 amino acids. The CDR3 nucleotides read TGTGCCAGCAGCCAAGATCTTGGCCCATTCTCCTACAATGAGCAGTTCTTC. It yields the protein CASSQDLGPFSYNEQFF.

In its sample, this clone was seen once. Here the CDR3 DNA reads TGTGCCAGCAGTCTAGGTCAGCGGTTCGATCAGCCCCAGCATTTT. Translation gives CASSLGQRFDQPQHF. The rearrangement uses TRBV28 and TRBJ1-5, with D uncertain. V gave up 5 bases and J gave up 5 bases, with 16 bases separating them. Germline V gene lookup returns CDR1 MDHEN and CDR2 SYDVKM. The CDR3 covers 15 residues.

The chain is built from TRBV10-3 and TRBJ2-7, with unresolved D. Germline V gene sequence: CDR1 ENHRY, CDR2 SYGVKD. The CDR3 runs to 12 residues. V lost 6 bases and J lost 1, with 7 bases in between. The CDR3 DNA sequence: TGTGCCATCAGGGACGCTTCCTACGAGCAGTACTTC. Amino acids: CAIRDASYEQYF.

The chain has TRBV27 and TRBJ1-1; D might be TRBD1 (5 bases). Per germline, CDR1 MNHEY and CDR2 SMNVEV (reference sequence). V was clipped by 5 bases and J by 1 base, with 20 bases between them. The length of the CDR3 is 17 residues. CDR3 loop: CASSRLRTRQGNTEAFF. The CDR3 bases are TGTGCCAGCAGTCGATTAAGGACGAGGCAGGGGAACACTGAAGCTTTCTTT.

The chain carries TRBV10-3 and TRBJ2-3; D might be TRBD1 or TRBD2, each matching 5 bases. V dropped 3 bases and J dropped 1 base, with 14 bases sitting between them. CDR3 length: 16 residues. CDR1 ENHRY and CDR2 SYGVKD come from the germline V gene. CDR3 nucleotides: TGTGCCATCAGTGACCTTAAGCTGGGGGGCACAGATACGCAGTATTTT. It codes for CAISDLKLGGTDTQYF.

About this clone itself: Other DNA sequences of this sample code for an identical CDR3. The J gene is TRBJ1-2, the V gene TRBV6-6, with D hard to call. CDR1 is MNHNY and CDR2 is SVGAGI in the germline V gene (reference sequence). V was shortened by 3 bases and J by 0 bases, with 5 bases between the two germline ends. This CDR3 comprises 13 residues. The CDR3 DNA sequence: TGTGCCAGCAGTTATTCAGCTAACTATGGCTACACCTTC. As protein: CASSYSANYGYTF.

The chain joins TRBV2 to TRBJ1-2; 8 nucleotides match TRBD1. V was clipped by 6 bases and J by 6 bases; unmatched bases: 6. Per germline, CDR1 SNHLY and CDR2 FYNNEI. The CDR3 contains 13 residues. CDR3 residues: CASSLGQAHGYTF. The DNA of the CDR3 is TGTGCCAGCAGCCTGGGACAGGCGCATGGCTACACCTTC.

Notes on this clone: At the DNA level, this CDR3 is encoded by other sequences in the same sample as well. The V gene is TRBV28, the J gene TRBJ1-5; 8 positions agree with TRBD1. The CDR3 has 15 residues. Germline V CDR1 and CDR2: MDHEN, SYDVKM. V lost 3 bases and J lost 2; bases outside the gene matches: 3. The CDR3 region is CASSFLDRGNQPQHF. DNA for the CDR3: TGTGCCAGCAGTTTCTTGGACAGGGGCAATCAGCCCCAGCATTTT.

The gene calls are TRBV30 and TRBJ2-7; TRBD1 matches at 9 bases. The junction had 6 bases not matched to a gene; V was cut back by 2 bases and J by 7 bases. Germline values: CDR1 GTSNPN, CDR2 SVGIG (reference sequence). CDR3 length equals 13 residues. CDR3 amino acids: CAWSPGQGKEQYF. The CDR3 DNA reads TGTGCCTGGAGTCCGGGACAGGGAAAAGAGCAGTACTTC. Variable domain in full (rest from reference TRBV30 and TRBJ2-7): SQTIHQWPATLVQPVGSPLSLECTVEGTSNPNLYWYRQAAGRGLQLLFYSVGIGQISSEVPQNLSASRPQDRQFILSSKKLLLSDSGFYLCAWSPGQGKEQYFGPGTRLTVT.

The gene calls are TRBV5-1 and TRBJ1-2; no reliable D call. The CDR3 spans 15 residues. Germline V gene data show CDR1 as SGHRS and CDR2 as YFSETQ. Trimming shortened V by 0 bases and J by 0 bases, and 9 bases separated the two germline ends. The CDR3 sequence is CASSLAGISNYGYTF. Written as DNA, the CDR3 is TGCGCCAGCAGCTTGGCCGGGATCTCTAACTATGGCTACACCTTC. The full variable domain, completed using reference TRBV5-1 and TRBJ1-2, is KAGVTQTPRYLIKTRGQQVTLSCSPISGHRSVSWYQQTPGQGLQFLFEYFSETQRNKGNFPGRFSGRQFSNSRSEMNVSTLELGDSALYLCASSLAGISNYGYTFGSGTRLTVV.

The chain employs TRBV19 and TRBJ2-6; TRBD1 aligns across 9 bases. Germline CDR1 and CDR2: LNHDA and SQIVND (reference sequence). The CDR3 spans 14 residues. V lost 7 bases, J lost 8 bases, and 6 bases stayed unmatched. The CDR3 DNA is TGTGCCAGTAAGGGGACAGGGATGCCCAACGTCCTGACTTTC. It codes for CASKGTGMPNVLTF.

CDR3 in amino acids: CASSLEARGYEQYF. The DNA for the CDR3 is TGTGCCAGCAGCTTAGAGGCACGCGGCTACGAGCAGTACTTC. The chain recombines TRBV11-2 with TRBJ2-7; unclear D gene. The CDR3 loop spans 14 amino acids. The germline gives CDR1 SGHAT, CDR2 FQNNGV. Trimming pared 0 bases from V and 3 bases from J, leaving 9 bases between.